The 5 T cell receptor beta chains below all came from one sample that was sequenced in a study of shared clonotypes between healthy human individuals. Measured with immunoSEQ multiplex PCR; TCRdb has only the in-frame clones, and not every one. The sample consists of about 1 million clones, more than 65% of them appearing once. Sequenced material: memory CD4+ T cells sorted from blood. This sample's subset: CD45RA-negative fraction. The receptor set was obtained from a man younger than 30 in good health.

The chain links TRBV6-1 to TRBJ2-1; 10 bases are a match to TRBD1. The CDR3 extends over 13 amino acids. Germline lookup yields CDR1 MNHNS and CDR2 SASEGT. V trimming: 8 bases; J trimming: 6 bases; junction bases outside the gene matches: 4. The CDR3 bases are TGTGCCAGCGAAGGGACAGGGGTCAATGAGCAGTTCTTC. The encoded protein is CASEGTGVNEQFF.

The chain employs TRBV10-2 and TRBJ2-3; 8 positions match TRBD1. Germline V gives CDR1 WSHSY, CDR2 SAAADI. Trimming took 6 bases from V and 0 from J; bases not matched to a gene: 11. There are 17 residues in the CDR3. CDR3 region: CASRAGTGSFSTDTQYF. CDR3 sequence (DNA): TGCGCCAGCAGAGCCGGGACAGGATCATTTAGCACAGATACGCAGTATTTT.

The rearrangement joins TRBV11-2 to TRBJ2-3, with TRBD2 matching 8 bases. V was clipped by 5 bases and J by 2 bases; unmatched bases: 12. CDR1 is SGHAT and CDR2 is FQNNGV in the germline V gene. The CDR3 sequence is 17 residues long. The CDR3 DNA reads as TGTGCCAGCAGCCGAAATACGGCGGGGGGTAACACAGATACGCAGTATTTT. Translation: CASSRNTAGGNTDTQYF.

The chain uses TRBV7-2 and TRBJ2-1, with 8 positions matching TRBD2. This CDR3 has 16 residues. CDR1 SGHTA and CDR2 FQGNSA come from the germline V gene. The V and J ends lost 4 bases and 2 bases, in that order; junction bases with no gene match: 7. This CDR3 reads CASSYPTSVAYNEQFF. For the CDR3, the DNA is TGTGCCAGCAGCTACCCGACTAGCGTCGCCTACAATGAGCAGTTCTTC.

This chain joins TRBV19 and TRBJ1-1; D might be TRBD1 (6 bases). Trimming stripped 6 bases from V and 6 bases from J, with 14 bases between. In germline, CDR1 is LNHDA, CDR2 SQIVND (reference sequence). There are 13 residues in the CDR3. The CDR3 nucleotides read TGTGCCAGTAGGCCACAGGGAGTCGCTGAAGCTTTCTTT. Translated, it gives CASRPQGVAEAFF.